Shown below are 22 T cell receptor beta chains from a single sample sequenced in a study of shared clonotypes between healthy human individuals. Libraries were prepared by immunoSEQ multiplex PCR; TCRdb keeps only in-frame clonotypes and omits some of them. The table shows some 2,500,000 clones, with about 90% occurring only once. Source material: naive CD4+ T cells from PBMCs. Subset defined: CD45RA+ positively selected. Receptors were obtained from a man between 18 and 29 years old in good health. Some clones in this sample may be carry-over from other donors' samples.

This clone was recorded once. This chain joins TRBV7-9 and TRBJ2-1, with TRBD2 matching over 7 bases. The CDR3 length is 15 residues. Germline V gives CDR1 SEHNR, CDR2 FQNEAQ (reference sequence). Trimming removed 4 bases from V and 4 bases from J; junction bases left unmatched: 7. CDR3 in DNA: TGTGCCAGCAGCTACCCCGGGGGGTCGTACAATGAGCAGTTCTTC. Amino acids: CASSYPGGSYNEQFF.

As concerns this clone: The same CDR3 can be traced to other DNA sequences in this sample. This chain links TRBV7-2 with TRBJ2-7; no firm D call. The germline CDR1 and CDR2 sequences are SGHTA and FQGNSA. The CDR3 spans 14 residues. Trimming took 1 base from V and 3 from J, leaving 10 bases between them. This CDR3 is CASSLDSLNYEQYF. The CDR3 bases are TGTGCCAGCAGCTTAGACTCCCTAAACTACGAGCAGTACTTC.

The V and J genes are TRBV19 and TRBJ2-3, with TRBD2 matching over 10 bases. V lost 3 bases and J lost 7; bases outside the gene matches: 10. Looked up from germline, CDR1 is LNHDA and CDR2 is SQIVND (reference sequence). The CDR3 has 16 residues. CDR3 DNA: TGTGCCAGTAGTATTGGGTCTAGCGGGAGCGTAAATACGCAGTATTTT. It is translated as CASSIGSSGSVNTQYF.

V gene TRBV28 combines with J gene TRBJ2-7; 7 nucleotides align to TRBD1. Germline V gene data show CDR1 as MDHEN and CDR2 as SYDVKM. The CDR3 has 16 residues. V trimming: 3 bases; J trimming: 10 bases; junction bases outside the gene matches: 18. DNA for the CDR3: TGTGCCAGCAGTTTCCCAGGGGACAGAGAGGGGTTAAGACAGTACTTC. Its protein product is CASSFPGDREGLRQYF.

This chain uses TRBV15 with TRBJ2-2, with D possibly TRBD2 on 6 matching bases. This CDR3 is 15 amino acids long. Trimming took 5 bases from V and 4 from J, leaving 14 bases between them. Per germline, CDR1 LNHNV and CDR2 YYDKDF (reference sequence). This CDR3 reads CATSGGSLVTGELFF. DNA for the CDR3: TGTGCCACCAGCGGAGGGAGTTTGGTCACCGGGGAGCTGTTTTTT.

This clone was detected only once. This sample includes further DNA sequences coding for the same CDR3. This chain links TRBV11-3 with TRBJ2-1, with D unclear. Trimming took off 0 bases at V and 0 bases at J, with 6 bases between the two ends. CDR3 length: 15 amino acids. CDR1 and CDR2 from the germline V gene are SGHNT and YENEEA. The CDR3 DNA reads TGTGCCAGCAGCTTAGATCGTGGCTCCTACAATGAGCAGTTCTTC. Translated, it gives CASSLDRGSYNEQFF.

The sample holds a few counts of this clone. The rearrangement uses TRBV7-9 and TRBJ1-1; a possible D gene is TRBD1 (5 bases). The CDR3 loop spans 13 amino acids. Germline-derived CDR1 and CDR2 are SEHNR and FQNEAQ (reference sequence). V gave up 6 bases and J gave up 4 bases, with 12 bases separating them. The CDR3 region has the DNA TGTGCCAGCAGGAGGTCCGGGGGCACTGAAGCTTTCTTT. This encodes CASRRSGGTEAFF.

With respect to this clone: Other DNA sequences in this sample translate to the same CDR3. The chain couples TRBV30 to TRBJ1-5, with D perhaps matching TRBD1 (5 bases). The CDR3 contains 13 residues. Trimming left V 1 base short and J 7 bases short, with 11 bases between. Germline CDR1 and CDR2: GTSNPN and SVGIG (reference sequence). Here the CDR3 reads CAWSGQGRQPQHF. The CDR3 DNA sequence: TGTGCCTGGAGTGGCCAGGGAAGACAGCCCCAGCATTTT.

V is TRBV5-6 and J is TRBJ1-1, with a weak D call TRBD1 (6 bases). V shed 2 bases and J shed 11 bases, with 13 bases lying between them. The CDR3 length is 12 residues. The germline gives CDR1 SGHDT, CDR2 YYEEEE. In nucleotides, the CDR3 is TGTGCCAGCAGCTTACAGGGATTCCCGGCTTTCTTT. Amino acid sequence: CASSLQGFPAFF.

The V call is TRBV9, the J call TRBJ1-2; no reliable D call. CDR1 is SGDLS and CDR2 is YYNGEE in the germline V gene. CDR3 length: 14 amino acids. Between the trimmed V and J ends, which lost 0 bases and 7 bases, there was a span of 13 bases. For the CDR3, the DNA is TGTGCCAGCAGCGTAGGACTGCCGCGAGTTGGCTACACCTTC. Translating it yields CASSVGLPRVGYTF.

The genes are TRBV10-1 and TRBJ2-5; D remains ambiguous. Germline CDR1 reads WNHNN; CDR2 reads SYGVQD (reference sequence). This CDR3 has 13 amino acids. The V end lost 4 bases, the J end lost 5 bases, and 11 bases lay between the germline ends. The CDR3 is CASSAWVGETQYF. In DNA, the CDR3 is TGCGCCAGCAGTGCGTGGGTGGGGGAGACCCAGTACTTC.

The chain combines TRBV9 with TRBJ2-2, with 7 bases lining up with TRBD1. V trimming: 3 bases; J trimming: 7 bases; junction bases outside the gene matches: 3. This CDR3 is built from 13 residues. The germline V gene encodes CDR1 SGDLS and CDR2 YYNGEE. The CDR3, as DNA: TGTGCCAGCAGCGGACAGGGTGGCGGGGAGCTGTTTTTT. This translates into CASSGQGGGELFF.

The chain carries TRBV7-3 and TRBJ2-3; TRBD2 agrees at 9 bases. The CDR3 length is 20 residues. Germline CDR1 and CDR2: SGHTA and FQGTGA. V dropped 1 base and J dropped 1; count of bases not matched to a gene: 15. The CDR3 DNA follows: TGTGCCAGCAGCTTAAAATTCGCCCGGGCGGGAGGGTCGGGCACAGATACGCAGTATTTT. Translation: CASSLKFARAGGSGTDTQYF.

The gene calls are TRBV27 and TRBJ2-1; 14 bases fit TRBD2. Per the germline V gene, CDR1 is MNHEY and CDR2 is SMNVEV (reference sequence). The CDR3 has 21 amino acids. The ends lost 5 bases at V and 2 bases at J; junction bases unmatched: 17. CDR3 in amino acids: CASSTSRLAGGPKGAYNEQFF. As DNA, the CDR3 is TGTGCCAGCAGTACCTCCCGACTAGCGGGAGGGCCGAAGGGCGCCTACAATGAGCAGTTCTTC.

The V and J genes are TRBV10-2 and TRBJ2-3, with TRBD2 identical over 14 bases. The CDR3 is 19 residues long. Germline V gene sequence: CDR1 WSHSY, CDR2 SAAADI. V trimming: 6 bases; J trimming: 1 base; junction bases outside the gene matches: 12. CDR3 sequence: CASRLLGLAGAAGTDTQYF. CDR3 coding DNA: TGCGCCAGCAGACTCCTGGGACTAGCGGGGGCTGCTGGCACAGATACGCAGTATTTT.

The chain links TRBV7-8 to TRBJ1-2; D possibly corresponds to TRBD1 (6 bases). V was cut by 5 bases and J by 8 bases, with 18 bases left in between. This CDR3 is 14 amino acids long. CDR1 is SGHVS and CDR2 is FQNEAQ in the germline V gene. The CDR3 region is CASSPSTRGGGYTF. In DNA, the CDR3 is TGTGCCAGCAGCCCCTCCACCAGGGGTGGCGGCTACACCTTC.

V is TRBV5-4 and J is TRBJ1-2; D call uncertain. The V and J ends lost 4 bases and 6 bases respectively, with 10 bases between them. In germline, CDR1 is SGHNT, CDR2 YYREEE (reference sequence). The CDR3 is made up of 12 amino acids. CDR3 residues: CASSVYSDGYTF. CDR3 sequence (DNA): TGTGCCAGCAGCGTCTACTCGGATGGCTACACCTTC.

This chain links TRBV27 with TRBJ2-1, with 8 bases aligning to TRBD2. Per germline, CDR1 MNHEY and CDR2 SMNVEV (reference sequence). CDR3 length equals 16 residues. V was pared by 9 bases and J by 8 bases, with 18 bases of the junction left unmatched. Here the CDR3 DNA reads TGTGCCAGTTCCTACGCCTACAGCGGGAGTTCTTATGAGCAGTTCTTC. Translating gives CASSYAYSGSSYEQFF.

This CDR3 reads CALPRDRRSNEQFF. CDR3 coding DNA: TGTGCCCTTCCCCGGGACCGGAGGTCCAATGAGCAGTTCTTC. The gene calls are TRBV25-1 and TRBJ2-1, with D perhaps TRBD1 or TRBD2 (5 bases each). The CDR3 length is 14 residues. With 11 bases removed from V and 6 bases from J, the gap between germline ends came to 20 bases. Germline V CDR1 and CDR2: MGHDK, SYGVNS.

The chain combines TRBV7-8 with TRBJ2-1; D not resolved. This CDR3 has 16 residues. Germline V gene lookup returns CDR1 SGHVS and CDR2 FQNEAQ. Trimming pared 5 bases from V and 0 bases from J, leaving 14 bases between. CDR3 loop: CASSVLGRSSYNEQFF. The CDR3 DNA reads TGTGCCAGCAGCGTACTGGGCCGCAGCTCCTACAATGAGCAGTTCTTC.

The CDR3, as DNA: TGTGCCAGCAGCTCGGACAGGGTGCAAGAGACCCAGTACTTC. Translation gives CASSSDRVQETQYF. The chain uses TRBV7-2 and TRBJ2-5; 8 bases are shared with TRBD1. Germline assignment: CDR1 SGHTA and CDR2 FQGNSA. This CDR3 has 14 amino acids. V lost 4 bases to trimming and J lost 2 bases; unmatched junction nucleotides: 3.

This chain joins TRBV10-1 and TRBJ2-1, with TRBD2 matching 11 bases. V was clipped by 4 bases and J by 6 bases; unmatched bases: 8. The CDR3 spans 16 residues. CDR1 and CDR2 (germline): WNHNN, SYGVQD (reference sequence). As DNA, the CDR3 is TGCGCCAGCAGTGGAATCCTAGCGGGAGGACCCAATGAGCAGTTCTTC. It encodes CASSGILAGGPNEQFF.